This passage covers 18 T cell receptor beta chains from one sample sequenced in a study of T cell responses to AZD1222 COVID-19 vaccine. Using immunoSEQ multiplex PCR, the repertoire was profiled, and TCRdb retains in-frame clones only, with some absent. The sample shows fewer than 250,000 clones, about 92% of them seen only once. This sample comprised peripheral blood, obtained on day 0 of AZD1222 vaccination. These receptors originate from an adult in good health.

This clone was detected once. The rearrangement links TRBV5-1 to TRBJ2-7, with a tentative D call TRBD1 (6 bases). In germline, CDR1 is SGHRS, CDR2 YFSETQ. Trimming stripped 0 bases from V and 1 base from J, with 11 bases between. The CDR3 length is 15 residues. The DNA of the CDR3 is TGCGCCAGCAGCTTGGGACAGGTACCTTCCTACGAGCAGTACTTC. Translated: CASSLGQVPSYEQYF.

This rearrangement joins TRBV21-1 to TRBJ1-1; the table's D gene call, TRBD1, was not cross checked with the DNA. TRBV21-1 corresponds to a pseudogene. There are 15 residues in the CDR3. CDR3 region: CASSKRYRGGTEAFF. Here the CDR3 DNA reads TGTGCCAGCAGCAAACGGTATAGGGGTGGGACTGAAGCTTTCTTT.

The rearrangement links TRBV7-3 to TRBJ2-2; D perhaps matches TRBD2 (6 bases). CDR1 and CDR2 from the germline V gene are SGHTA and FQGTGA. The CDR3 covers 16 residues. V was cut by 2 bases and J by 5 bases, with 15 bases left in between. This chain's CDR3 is CASSLRSRGGTGELFF. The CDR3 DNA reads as TGTGCCAGCAGCTTACGCTCGCGGGGTGGGACCGGGGAGCTGTTTTTT.

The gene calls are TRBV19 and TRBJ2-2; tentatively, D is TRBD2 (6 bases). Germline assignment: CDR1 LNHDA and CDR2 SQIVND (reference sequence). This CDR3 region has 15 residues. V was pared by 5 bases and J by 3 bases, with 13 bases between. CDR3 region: CASSWGVVDTGELFF. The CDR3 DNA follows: TGTGCCAGTAGTTGGGGGGTGGTGGACACCGGGGAGCTGTTTTTT.

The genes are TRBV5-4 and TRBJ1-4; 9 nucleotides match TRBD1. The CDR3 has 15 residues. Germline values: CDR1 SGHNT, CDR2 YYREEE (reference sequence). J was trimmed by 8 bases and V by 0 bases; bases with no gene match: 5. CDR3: CASSLGQGVREKLFF. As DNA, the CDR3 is TGTGCCAGCAGCTTGGGACAGGGGGTTAGGGAAAAACTGTTTTTT.

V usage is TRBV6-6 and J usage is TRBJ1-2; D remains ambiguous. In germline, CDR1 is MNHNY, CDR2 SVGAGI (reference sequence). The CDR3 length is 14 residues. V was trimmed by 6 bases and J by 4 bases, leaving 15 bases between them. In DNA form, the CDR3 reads TGTGCCAGCAGCCTACGGCCGGAAAGCTATGGCTACACCTTC. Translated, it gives CASSLRPESYGYTF.

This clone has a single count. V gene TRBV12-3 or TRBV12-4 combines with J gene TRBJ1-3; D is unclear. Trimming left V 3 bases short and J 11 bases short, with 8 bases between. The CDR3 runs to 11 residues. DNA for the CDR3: TGTGCCAGCAGTTTGCGCAAAGCCATATATTTT. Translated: CASSLRKAIYF.

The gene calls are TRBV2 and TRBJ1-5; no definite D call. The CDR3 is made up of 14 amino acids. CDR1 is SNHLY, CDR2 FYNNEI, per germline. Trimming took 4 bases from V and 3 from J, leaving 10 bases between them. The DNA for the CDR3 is TGTGCCAGCAGTGGGGGTAGTCTCAATCAGCCCCAGCATTTT. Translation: CASSGGSLNQPQHF.

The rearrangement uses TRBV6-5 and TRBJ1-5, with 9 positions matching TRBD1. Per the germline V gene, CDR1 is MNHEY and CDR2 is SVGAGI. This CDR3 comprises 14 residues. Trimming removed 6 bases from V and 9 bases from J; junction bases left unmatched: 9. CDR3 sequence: CASRQTGGSAPQHF. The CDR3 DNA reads TGTGCCAGCAGGCAGACAGGGGGGAGCGCGCCCCAGCATTTT.

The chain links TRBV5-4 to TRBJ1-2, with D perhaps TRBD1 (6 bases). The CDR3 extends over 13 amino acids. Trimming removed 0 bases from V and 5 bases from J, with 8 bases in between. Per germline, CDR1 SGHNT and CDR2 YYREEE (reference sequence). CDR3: CASSLVTGYGYTF. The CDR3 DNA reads TGTGCCAGCAGCTTGGTTACAGGGTATGGCTACACCTTC. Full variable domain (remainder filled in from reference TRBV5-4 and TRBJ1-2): ETGVTQSPTHLIKTRGQQVTLRCSSQSGHNTVSWYQQALGQGPQFIFQYYREEENGRGNFPPRFSGLQFPNYSSELNVNALELDDSALYLCASSLVTGYGYTFGSGTRLTVV.

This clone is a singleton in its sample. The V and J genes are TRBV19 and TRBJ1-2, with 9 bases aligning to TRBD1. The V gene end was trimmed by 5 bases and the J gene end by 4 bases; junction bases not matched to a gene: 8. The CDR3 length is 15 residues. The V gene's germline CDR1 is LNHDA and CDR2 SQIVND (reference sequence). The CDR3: CASSLNRGPGYGYTF. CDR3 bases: TGTGCCAGTAGTCTCAACAGGGGGCCAGGCTATGGCTACACCTTC.

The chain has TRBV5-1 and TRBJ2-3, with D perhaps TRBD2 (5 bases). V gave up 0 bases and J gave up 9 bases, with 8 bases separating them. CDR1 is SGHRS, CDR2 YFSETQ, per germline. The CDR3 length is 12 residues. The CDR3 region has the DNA TGCGCCAGCAGCTTGGAGCCGGGGACGCAGTATTTT. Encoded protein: CASSLEPGTQYF.

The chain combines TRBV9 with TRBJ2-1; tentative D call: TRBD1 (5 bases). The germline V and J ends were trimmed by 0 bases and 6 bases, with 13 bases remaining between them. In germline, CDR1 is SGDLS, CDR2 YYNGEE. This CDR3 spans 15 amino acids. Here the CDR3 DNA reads TGTGCCAGCAGCGTAGCTGGGCTAGGGGCCAATGAGCAGTTCTTC. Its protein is CASSVAGLGANEQFF.

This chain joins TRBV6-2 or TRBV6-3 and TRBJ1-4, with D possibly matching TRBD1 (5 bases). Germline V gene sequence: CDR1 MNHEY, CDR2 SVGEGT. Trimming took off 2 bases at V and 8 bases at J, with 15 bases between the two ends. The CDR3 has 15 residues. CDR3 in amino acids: CASSYLGRSWEKLFF. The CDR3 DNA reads TGTGCCAGCAGTTACCTGGGACGTTCATGGGAAAAACTGTTTTTT.

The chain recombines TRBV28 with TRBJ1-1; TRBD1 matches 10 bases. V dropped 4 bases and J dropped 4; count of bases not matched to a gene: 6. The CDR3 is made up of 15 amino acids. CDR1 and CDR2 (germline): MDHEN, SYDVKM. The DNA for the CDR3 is TGTGCCAGCAGTTCCCCGACAGGGGGCATCACTGAAGCTTTCTTT. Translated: CASSSPTGGITEAFF.

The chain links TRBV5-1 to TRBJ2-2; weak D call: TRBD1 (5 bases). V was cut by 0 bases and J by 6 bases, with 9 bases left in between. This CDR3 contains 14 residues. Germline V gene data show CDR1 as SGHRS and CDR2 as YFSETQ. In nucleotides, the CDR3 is TGCGCCAGCAGCTTGGAGGGGAATTCCGGGGAGCTGTTTTTT. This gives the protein CASSLEGNSGELFF.

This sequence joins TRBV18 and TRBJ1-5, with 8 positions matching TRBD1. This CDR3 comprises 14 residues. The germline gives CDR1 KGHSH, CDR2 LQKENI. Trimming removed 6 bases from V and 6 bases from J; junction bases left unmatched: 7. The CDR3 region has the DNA TGTGCCAGCTCGGGGCAGGGGGCAGGTCAGCCCCAGCATTTT. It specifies CASSGQGAGQPQHF.

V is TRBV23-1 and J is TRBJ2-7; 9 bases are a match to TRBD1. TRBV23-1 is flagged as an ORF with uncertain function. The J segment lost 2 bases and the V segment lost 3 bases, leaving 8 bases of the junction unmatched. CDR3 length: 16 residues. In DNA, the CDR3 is TGCGCCAGCAGTCAGCCCCGGGACAGGGAAACCTACGAGCAGTACTTC. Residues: CASSQPRDRETYEQYF.